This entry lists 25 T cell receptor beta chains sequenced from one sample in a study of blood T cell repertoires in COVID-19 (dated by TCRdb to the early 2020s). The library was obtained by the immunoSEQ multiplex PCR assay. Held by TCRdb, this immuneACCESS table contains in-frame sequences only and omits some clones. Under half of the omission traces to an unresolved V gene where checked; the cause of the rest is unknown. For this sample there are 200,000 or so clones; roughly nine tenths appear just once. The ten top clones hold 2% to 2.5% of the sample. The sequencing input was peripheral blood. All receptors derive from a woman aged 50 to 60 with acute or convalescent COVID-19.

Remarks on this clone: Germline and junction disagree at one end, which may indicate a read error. The CDR3 reads CASSPLTPVSGSTIYF. CDR3 DNA: TGTGCCAGCAGCCCCCTGACTCCTGTCTCTGGAAGCACCATATATTTT. J is TRBJ1-3 and V is TRBV7-2; D not resolved. Germline V gene data show CDR1 as SGHTA and CDR2 as FQGNSA. The CDR3 totals 16 residues.

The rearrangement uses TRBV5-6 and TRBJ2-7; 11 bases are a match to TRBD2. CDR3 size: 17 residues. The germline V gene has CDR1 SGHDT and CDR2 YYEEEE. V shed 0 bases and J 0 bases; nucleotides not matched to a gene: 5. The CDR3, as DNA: TGTGCCAGCAGCTTGGGACTAGCGGGATCTATCTCCTACGAGCAGTACTTC. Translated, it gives CASSLGLAGSISYEQYF.

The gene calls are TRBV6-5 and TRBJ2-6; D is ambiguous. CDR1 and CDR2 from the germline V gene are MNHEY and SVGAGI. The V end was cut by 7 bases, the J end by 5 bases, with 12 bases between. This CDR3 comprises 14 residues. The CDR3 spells CASTPGLRANVLTF. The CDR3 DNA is TGTGCCAGCACCCCGGGTCTTCGGGCCAACGTCCTGACTTTC.

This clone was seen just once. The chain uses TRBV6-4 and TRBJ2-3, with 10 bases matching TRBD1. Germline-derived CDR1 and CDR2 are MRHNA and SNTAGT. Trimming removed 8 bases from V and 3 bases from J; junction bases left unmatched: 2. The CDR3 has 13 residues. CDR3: CASRGQGTDTQYF. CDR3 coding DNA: TGTGCCAGCCGGGGACAGGGGACAGATACGCAGTATTTT.

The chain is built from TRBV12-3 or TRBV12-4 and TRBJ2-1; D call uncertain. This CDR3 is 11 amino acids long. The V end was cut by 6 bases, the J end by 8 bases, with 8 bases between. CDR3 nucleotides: TGTGCCAGCAGGGCTTCCCATGAGCAGTTCTTC. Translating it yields CASRASHEQFF.

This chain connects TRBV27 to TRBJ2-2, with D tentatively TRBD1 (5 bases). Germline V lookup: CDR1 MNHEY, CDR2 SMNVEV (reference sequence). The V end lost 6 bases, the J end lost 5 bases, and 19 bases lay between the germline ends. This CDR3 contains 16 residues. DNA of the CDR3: TGTGCCAGCAGCACTACTCCAGGGCTCGGGACCGGGGAGCTGTTTTTT. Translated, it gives CASSTTPGLGTGELFF.

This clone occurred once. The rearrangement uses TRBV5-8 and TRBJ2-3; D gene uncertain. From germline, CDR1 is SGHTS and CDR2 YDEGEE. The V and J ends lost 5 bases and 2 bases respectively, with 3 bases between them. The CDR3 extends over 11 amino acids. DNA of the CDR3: TGTGCCAGCAGAGCCACAGATACGCAGTATTTT. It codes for CASRATDTQYF.

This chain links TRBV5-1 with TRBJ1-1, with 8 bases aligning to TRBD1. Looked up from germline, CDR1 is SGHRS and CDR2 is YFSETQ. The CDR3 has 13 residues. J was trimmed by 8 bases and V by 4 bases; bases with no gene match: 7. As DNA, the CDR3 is TGCGCCAGCAGCCCTCGACAGGGGCAAGAAGCTTTCTTT. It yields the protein CASSPRQGQEAFF.

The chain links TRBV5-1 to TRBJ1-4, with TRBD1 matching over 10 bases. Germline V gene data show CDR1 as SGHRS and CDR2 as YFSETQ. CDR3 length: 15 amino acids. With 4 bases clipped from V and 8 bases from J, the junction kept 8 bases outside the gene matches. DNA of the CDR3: TGCGCCAGCAGCCGAGACAGGGGGCGAGGGGAAAAACTGTTTTTT. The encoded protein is CASSRDRGRGEKLFF. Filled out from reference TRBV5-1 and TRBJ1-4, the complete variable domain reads KAGVTQTPRYLIKTRGQQVTLSCSPISGHRSVSWYQQTPGQGLQFLFEYFSETQRNKGNFPGRFSGRQFSNSRSEMNVSTLELGDSALYLCASSRDRGRGEKLFFGSGTQLSVL.

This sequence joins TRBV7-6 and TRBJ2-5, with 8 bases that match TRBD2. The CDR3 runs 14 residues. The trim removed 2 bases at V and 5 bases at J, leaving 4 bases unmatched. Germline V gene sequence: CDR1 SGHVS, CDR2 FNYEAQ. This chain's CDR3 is CASSLSGSLETQYF. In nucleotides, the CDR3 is TGTGCCAGCAGCTTAAGCGGGAGCTTGGAGACCCAGTACTTC. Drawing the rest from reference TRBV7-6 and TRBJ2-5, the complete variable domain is GAGVSQSPRYKVTKRGQDVALRCDPISGHVSLYWYRQALGQGPEFLTYFNYEAQQDKSGLPNDRFSAERPEGSISTLTIQRTEQRDSAMYRCASSLSGSLETQYFGPGTRLLVL.

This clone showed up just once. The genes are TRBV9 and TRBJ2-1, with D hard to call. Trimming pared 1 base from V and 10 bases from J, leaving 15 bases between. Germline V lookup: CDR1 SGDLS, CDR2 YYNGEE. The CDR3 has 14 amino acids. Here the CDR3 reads CASSVTPESLEQFF. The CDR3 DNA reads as TGTGCCAGCAGCGTAACCCCCGAGAGCCTAGAGCAGTTCTTC.

The DNA of the CDR3 is TGTGCCAGCAGCTTAGGTGGGAGGGCCGATGAGACCCAGTACTTC. This codes for CASSLGGRADETQYF. The V gene is TRBV7-2, the J gene TRBJ2-5; 7 nucleotides match TRBD2. Trimming took 1 base from V and 5 from J; bases not matched to a gene: 7. The CDR3 is 15 amino acids. Germline assignment: CDR1 SGHTA and CDR2 FQGNSA.

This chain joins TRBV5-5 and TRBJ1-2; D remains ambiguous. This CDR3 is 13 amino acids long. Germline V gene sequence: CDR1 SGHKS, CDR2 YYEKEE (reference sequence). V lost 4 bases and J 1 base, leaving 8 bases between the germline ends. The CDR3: CASSRGLNYGYTF. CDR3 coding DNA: TGTGCCAGCAGCCGAGGCCTTAACTATGGCTACACCTTC.

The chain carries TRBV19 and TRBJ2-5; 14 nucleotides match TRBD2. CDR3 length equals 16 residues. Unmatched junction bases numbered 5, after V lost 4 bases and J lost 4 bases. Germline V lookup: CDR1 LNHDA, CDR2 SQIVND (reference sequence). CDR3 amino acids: CASSTGTSGSGETQYF. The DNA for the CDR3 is TGTGCCAGTAGTACCGGGACTAGCGGGAGTGGAGAGACCCAGTACTTC.

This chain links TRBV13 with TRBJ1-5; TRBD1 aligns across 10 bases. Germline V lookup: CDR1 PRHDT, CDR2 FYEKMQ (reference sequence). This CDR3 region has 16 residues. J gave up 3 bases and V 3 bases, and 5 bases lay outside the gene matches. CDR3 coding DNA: TGTGCCAGCAGCTTCAGACAGGGGGCGAACAATCAGCCCCAGCATTTT. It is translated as CASSFRQGANNQPQHF.

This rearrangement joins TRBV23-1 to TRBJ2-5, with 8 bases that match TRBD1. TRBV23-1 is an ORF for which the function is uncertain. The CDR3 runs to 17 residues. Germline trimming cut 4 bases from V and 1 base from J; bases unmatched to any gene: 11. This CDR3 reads CASSPQGETGRQETQYF. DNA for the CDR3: TGCGCCAGCAGTCCACAGGGGGAAACAGGGCGCCAAGAGACCCAGTACTTC.

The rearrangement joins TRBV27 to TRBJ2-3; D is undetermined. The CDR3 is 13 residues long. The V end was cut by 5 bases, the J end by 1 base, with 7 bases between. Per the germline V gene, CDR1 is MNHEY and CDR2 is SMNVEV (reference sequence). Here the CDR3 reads CASSGPRTDTQYF. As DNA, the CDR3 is TGTGCCAGCAGTGGGCCGCGCACAGATACGCAGTATTTT.

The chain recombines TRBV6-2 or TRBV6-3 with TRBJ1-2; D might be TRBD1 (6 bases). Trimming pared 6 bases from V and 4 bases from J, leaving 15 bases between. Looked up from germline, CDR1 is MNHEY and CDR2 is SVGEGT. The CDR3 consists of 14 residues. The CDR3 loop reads CASSNYRVSYGYTF. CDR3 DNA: TGTGCCAGCAGCAACTACAGGGTGAGCTATGGCTACACCTTC.

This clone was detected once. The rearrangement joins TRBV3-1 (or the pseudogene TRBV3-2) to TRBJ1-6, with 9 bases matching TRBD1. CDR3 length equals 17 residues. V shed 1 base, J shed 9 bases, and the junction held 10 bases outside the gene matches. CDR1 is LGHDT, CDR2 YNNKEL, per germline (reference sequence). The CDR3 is CASSQGLAGQGSSPLHF. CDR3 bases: TGTGCCAGCAGCCAAGGCCTTGCGGGACAGGGTTCTTCACCCCTCCACTTT.

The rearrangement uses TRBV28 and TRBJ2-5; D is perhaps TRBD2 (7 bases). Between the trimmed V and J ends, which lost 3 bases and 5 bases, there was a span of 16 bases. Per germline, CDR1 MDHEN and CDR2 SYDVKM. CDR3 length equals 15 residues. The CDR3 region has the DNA TGTGCCAGCAGTTTGGTGGGGGGGCCTCGGGAGACCCAGTACTTC. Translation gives CASSLVGGPRETQYF.

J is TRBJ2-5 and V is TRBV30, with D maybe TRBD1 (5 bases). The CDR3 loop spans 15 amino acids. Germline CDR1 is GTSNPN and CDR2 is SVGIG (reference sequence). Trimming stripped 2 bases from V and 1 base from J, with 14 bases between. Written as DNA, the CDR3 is TGTGCCTGGAGTATCGGGCAGGGCCGCCAAGAGACCCAGTACTTC. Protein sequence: CAWSIGQGRQETQYF.

This CDR3 is CSATESGRARETQYF. The CDR3 DNA reads as TGCAGTGCTACTGAGAGCGGGAGGGCCCGAGAGACCCAGTACTTC. J is TRBJ2-5 and V is TRBV20-1, with 10 bases aligning to TRBD2. Germline CDR1 reads DFQATT; CDR2 reads SNEGSKA (reference sequence). V shed 4 bases, J shed 4 bases, and the junction held 9 bases outside the gene matches. The CDR3 is made up of 15 amino acids.

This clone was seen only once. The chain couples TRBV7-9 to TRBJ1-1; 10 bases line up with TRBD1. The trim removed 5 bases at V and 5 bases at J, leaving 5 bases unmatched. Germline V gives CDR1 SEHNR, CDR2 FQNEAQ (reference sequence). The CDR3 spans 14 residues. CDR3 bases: TGTGCCAGCAGCCACGGGACAGGGGATACTGAAGCTTTCTTT. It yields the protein CASSHGTGDTEAFF.

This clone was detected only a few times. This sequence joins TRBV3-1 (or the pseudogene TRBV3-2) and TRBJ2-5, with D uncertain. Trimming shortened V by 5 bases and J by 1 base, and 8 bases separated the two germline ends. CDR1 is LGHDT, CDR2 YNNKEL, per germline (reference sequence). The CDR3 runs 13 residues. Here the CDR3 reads CASSEATQETQYF. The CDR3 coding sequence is TGTGCCAGCAGCGAGGCCACCCAAGAGACCCAGTACTTC.

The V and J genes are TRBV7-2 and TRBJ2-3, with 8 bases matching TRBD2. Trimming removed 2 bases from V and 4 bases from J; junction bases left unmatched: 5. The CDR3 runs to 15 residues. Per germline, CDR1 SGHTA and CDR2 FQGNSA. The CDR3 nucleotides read TGTGCCAGCAGCTTATCGCGGGGGGTCCCAGATACGCAGTATTTT. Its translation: CASSLSRGVPDTQYF. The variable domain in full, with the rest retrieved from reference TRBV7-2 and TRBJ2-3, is GAGVSQSPSNKVTEKGKDVELRCDPISGHTALYWYRQSLGQGLEFLIYFQGNSAPDKSGLPSDRFSAERTGGSVSTLTIQRTQQEDSAVYLCASSLSRGVPDTQYFGPGTRLTVL.